The 4 T cell receptor beta chains listed next were all sequenced from one sample in a study of T-cell reconstitution after alpha-beta-depleted transplantation in children. It was with unique molecular identifiers that the TCRbeta library was prepared. TCRdb re-called the PCR reads with MiXCR, one entry per CDR3 protein. The sample includes approximately 300,000 distinct CDR3 sequences, around a tenth of them seen just once. The material sequenced was peripheral blood, taken 180 days after TCRalphabeta/CD19-depleted stem cell transplant. These receptors all come from a male patient between 2 and 10 years old who had a stem cell transplant for chronic granulomatous disease, so the T cells may come from the graft donor.

This clonotype was observed at least ten times. This rearrangement joins TRBV20-1 to TRBJ1-1; D remains ambiguous. The V end was cut by 2 bases, the J end by 7 bases, with 14 bases between. The CDR3 length is 13 residues. In germline, CDR1 is DFQATT, CDR2 SNEGSKA (reference sequence). The CDR3 protein is CSARSRLSVEAFF. The CDR3 DNA reads TGCAGTGCTAGATCGCGGCTGTCCGTTGAAGCTTTCTTT.

The chain links TRBV18 to TRBJ2-1, with 8 bases identical to TRBD2. Germline-derived CDR1 and CDR2 are KGHSH and LQKENI. The CDR3 contains 14 residues. V was clipped by 0 bases and J by 15 bases; unmatched bases: 10. In DNA form, the CDR3 reads TGTGCCAGCTCACCACCTAGCGTGCAGGGACTAGGGTTCTTC. Amino acids: CASSPPSVQGLGFF.

This clonotype was recorded at least ten times. J is TRBJ2-2 and V is TRBV2; 11 bases match TRBD2. The CDR3 consists of 14 residues. The V segment lost 10 bases and the J segment 4 bases; nucleotides outside the gene matches: 5. Germline assignment: CDR1 SNHLY and CDR2 FYNNEI. For the CDR3, the DNA is TGTGCCATTACTAGCGGGAGTTTCACCGGGGAGCTGTTTTTT. Residues: CAITSGSFTGELFF.

The chain links TRBV3-1 to TRBJ1-1; D not certain. The V end was cut by 4 bases, the J end by 1 base, with 16 bases between. Germline CDR1 reads LGHDT; CDR2 reads YNNKEL (reference sequence). The CDR3 runs 16 residues. CDR3 DNA: TGTGCCAGCAGCCGTTATCGCGGCCTGACGAACACTGAAGCTTTCTTT. Protein: CASSRYRGLTNTEAFF.